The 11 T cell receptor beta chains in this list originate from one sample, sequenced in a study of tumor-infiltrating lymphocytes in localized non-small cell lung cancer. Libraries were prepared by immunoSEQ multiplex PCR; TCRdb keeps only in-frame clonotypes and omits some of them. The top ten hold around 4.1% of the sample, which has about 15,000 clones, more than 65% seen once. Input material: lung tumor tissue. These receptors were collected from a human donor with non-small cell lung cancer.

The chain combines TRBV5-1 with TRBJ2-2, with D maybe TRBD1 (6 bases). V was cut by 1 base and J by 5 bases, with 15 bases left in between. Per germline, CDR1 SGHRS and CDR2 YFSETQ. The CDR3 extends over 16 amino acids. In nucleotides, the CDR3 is TGCGCCAGCAGCTTGAGGGGAACAGGGTCGACCGGGGAGCTGTTTTTT. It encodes CASSLRGTGSTGELFF.

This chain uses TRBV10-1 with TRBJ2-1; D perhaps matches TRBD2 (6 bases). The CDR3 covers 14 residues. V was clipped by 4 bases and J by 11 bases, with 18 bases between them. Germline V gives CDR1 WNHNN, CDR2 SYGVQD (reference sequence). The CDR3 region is CASSAPGLREKQFF. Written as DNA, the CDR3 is TGCGCCAGCAGTGCCCCGGGACTCAGAGAGAAGCAGTTCTTC.

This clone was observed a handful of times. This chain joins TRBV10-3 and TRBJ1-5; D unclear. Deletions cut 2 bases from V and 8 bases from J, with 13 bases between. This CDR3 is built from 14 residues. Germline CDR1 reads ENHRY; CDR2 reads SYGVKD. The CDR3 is CAISEPIDGKPQHF. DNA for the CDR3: TGTGCCATCAGTGAGCCCATCGATGGGAAGCCCCAGCATTTT.

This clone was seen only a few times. CDR3 bases: TGCGCCAGCAGTGACCCGACAGGGGATCCAGATACGCAGTATTTT. The encoded protein is CASSDPTGDPDTQYF. This sequence joins TRBV10-1 and TRBJ2-3; 8 bases map to TRBD1. With 3 bases clipped from V and 4 bases from J, the junction kept 6 bases outside the gene matches. The germline V gene encodes CDR1 WNHNN and CDR2 SYGVQD (reference sequence). This CDR3 contains 15 residues.

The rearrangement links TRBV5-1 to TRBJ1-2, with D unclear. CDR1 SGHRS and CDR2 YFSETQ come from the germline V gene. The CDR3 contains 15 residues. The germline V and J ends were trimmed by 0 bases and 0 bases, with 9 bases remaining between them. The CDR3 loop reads CASSLAVSTNYGYTF. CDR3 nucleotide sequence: TGCGCCAGCAGCTTGGCGGTCAGCACTAACTATGGCTACACCTTC.

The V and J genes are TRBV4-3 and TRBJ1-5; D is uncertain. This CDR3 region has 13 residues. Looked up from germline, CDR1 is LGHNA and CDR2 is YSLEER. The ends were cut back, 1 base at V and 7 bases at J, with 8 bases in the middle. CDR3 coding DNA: TGCGCCAGCAGCCAAGCTCGTAAGCAGCCCCAGCATTTT. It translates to CASSQARKQPQHF.

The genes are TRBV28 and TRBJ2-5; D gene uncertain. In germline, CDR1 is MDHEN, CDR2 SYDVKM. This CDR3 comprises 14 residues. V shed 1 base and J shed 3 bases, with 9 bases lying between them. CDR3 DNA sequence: TGTGCCAGCAGTTTATACGGAGCCAAAGAGACCCAGTACTTC. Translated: CASSLYGAKETQYF. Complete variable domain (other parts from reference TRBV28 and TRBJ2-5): DVKVTQSSRYLVKRTGEKVFLECVQDMDHENMFWYRQDPGLGLRLIYFSYDVKMKEKGDIPEGYSVSREKKERFSLILESASTNQTSMYLCASSLYGAKETQYFGPGTRLLVL.

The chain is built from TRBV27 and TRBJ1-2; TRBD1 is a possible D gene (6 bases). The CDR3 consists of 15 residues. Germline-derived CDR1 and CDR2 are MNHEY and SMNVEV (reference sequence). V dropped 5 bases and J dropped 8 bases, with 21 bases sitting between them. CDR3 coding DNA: TGTGCCAGCAGTCCCAACTGGGGGGGGCAAGGCGGCTACACCTTC. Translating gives CASSPNWGGQGGYTF.

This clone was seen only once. Written as DNA, the CDR3 is TGTGCCAGCAGCTTAGATGGGGGACGCACTGAAGCTTTCTTT. It is translated as CASSLDGGRTEAFF. This rearrangement joins TRBV7-9 to TRBJ1-1; D might be TRBD1 (5 bases). The CDR3 totals 14 residues. The V end was cut by 1 base, the J end by 4 bases, with 10 bases between. Per the germline V gene, CDR1 is SEHNR and CDR2 is FQNEAQ (reference sequence).

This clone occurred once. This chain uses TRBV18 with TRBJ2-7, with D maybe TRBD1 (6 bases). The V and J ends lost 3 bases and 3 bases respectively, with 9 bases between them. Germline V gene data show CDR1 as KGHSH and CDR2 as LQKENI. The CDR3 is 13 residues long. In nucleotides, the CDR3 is TGTGCCAGCTCACCGGACAGTCTCTACGAGCAGTACTTC. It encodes CASSPDSLYEQYF.

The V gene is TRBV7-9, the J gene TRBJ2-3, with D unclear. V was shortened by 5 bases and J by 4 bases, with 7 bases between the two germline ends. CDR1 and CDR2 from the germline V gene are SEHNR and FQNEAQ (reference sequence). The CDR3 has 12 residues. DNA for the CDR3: TGTGCCAGCAGCCCCGGCTCAGATACGCAGTATTTT. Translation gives CASSPGSDTQYF.